This passage covers 31 T cell receptor beta chains from one sample sequenced in a study of technical replicates of blood from a handful of donors. Sequencing used immunoSEQ multiplex PCR; TCRdb keeps in-frame clones, though not all of them. The data show about 80,000 clones, around 97% seen once. Sequencing used T cells isolated from PBMCs. Source of these receptors: a human donor in good health.

This chain joins TRBV11-2 and TRBJ2-3; D is unresolved. V was cut by 5 bases and J by 1 base, with 7 bases left in between. CDR1 SGHAT and CDR2 FQNNGV come from the germline V gene. The length of the CDR3 is 13 residues. This CDR3 is CASSPRGTDTQYF. For the CDR3, the DNA is TGTGCCAGCAGCCCCCGGGGCACAGATACGCAGTATTTT.

The chain has TRBV2 and TRBJ1-2; 9 nucleotides align to TRBD1. The V and J ends lost 4 bases and 2 bases, in that order; junction bases with no gene match: 5. CDR1 and CDR2 from the germline V gene are SNHLY and FYNNEI. This CDR3 spans 15 amino acids. The chain's CDR3 is CASSGTGTGNYGYTF. For the CDR3, the DNA is TGTGCCAGCAGTGGCACAGGGACAGGGAACTATGGCTACACCTTC.

This chain uses TRBV19 with TRBJ2-7, with D possibly TRBD1 on 6 matching bases. CDR1 LNHDA and CDR2 SQIVND come from the germline V gene (reference sequence). The CDR3 covers 12 residues. Trimming took 5 bases from V and 5 from J, leaving 10 bases between them. The CDR3 nucleotides read TGTGCCAGTAGTCTCACAGGGAACGAGCAGTACTTC. It is translated as CASSLTGNEQYF.

V is TRBV27 and J is TRBJ2-7; 10 bases are shared with TRBD1. Germline V gene sequence: CDR1 MNHEY, CDR2 SMNVEV (reference sequence). Trimming took 6 bases from V and 4 from J; bases not matched to a gene: 6. There are 14 residues in the CDR3. The DNA of the CDR3 is TGTGCCAGCAGCCCCAGACAGGGGGCTTACGAGCAGTACTTC. It specifies CASSPRQGAYEQYF.

The chain couples TRBV6-1 to TRBJ1-2, with D perhaps matching TRBD1 (6 bases). The ends were cut back, 5 bases at V and 6 bases at J, with 16 bases in the middle. CDR1 is MNHNS, CDR2 SASEGT, per germline. This CDR3 has 14 residues. This CDR3 reads CASSPWLEGDGYTF. CDR3 bases: TGTGCCAGCAGTCCGTGGCTTGAGGGGGATGGCTACACCTTC.

A single count supports this clone. The J gene is TRBJ2-7, the V gene TRBV5-1; 9 bases are shared with TRBD1. V dropped 4 bases and J dropped 0; count of bases not matched to a gene: 2. The CDR3 length is 14 residues. Germline CDR1 reads SGHRS; CDR2 reads YFSETQ. This CDR3 is CASSGTGSSYEQYF. The CDR3 DNA sequence: TGCGCCAGCAGCGGGACAGGGAGCTCCTACGAGCAGTACTTC.

The gene calls are TRBV10-1 and TRBJ2-2; 8 positions match TRBD1. Germline assignment: CDR1 WNHNN and CDR2 SYGVQD (reference sequence). After removal of 11 bases from V and 4 bases from J, the junction contained 9 bases not matched to a gene. The CDR3 spans 14 residues. The CDR3 nucleotides read TGCGCCGGGCAGGGGGCTTCGGGCACCGGGGAGCTGTTTTTT. Translating gives CAGQGASGTGELFF.

This chain links TRBV4-2 with TRBJ1-1; no clear D gene. The CDR3 contains 12 residues. The germline gives CDR1 LGHNA, CDR2 YNFKEQ. V was pared by 1 base and J by 11 bases, with 11 bases between. The CDR3 protein is CASSQGGGEAFF. The CDR3 coding sequence is TGTGCCAGCAGCCAAGGGGGAGGTGAGGCTTTCTTT.

The chain is built from TRBV5-1 and TRBJ1-2; maybe TRBD1 (6 bases). Germline CDR1 is SGHRS and CDR2 is YFSETQ. The CDR3 has 13 residues. Deletions cut 2 bases from V and 8 bases from J, with 13 bases between. DNA for the CDR3: TGCGCCAGCAGCTTACCAGGGGTTGGCGGCTACACCTTC. It is translated as CASSLPGVGGYTF.

This clone is a singleton in its sample. The J gene is TRBJ1-3, the V gene TRBV4-2; 12 positions agree with TRBD1. Germline CDR1 reads LGHNA; CDR2 reads YNFKEQ. CDR3 length: 18 amino acids. Trimming at V came to 3 bases and at J to 5 bases, leaving 11 bases not matched to a gene. The CDR3 sequence is CASSQTEGQGARRNTIYF. The CDR3 coding sequence is TGTGCCAGCAGCCAGACCGAGGGACAGGGGGCGCGGAGAAACACCATATATTTT.

The rearrangement joins TRBV29-1 to TRBJ2-1, with D possibly matching TRBD2 (6 bases). The germline CDR1 and CDR2 sequences are SQVTM and ANQGSEA. Trimming took off 7 bases at V and 9 bases at J, with 13 bases between the two ends. The CDR3 extends over 11 amino acids. CDR3 loop: CSARLGGEQFF. CDR3 DNA sequence: TGCAGCGCCCGTCTGGGAGGTGAGCAGTTCTTC.

CDR3 amino acids: CASSLGGGTSGNTIYF. In DNA, the CDR3 is TGTGCCAGCAGCTTAGGAGGGGGTACCTCTGGAAACACCATATATTTT. The genes are TRBV11-2 and TRBJ1-3; D might be TRBD1 (6 bases). This CDR3 has 16 residues. Trimming removed 1 base at V and 0 bases at J, with 10 bases between. The germline gives CDR1 SGHAT, CDR2 FQNNGV.

The rearrangement joins TRBV5-4 to TRBJ2-5, with D possibly matching TRBD2 (6 bases). Germline V gives CDR1 SGHNT, CDR2 YYREEE (reference sequence). V gave up 2 bases and J gave up 5 bases, with 16 bases separating them. There are 15 residues in the CDR3. CDR3 loop: CASSFWRDPAETQYF. The CDR3 DNA reads TGTGCCAGCAGCTTTTGGCGGGACCCAGCGGAGACCCAGTACTTC.

V usage is TRBV28 and J usage is TRBJ2-7; 12 positions agree with TRBD2. Germline CDR1 is MDHEN and CDR2 is SYDVKM. The junction had 8 bases not matched to a gene; V was cut back by 3 bases and J by 2 bases. The CDR3 loop spans 17 amino acids. The CDR3 DNA is TGTGCCAGCAGTTTTACCCTCCGACTAGCGGGAGCCTACGAGCAGTACTTC. Encoded protein: CASSFTLRLAGAYEQYF. Full variable domain (outside the CDR3, taken from reference TRBV28 and TRBJ2-7): DVKVTQSSRYLVKRTGEKVFLECVQDMDHENMFWYRQDPGLGLRLIYFSYDVKMKEKGDIPEGYSVSREKKERFSLILESASTNQTSMYLCASSFTLRLAGAYEQYFGPGTRLTVT.

The chain joins TRBV7-8 to TRBJ1-5; 8 bases match TRBD1. With V trimmed by 4 bases and J by 1 base, 3 bases remained unmatched. The germline V gene encodes CDR1 SGHVS and CDR2 FQNEAQ. The CDR3 sequence is 15 residues long. This CDR3 reads CASSSNRGSNQPQHF. The CDR3, as DNA: TGTGCCAGCAGCTCAAACAGGGGGAGCAATCAGCCCCAGCATTTT.

This clone appeared a single time. J is TRBJ1-5 and V is TRBV15; 7 bases agree with TRBD1. Germline CDR1 reads LNHNV; CDR2 reads YYDKDF (reference sequence). CDR3 size: 16 residues. J gave up 7 bases and V 0 bases, and 9 bases lay outside the gene matches. The CDR3 loop is CATSRDLRQGDQPQHF. The CDR3 DNA follows: TGTGCCACCAGCAGAGATCTGAGGCAGGGGGACCAGCCCCAGCATTTT.

The rearrangement joins TRBV2 to TRBJ2-3; 12 nucleotides match TRBD2. Looked up from germline, CDR1 is SNHLY and CDR2 is FYNNEI. CDR3 length: 15 amino acids. V dropped 4 bases and J dropped 4; count of bases not matched to a gene: 3. CDR3 DNA: TGTGCCAGCAGTGCCACTAGCGGGGGGCCAGATACGCAGTATTTT. Protein sequence: CASSATSGGPDTQYF.

The chain links TRBV27 to TRBJ2-3; 9 bases map to TRBD1. CDR3 length: 16 amino acids. The trim removed 4 bases at V and 2 bases at J, leaving 7 bases unmatched. Germline V lookup: CDR1 MNHEY, CDR2 SMNVEV (reference sequence). The CDR3 reads CASSSSGTGNTDTQYF. DNA for the CDR3: TGTGCCAGCAGTTCTTCCGGGACAGGGAACACAGATACGCAGTATTTT.

The rearrangement uses TRBV13 and TRBJ1-3; TRBD1 might be the D (5 bases). The V gene lost 0 bases and the J gene lost 4 bases, with 16 bases spanning the gap. CDR3 length equals 17 residues. The germline CDR1 and CDR2 sequences are PRHDT and FYEKMQ (reference sequence). CDR3 residues: CASSLGLTGVSGNTIYF. DNA of the CDR3: TGTGCCAGCAGCTTAGGACTAACGGGGGTTTCGGGAAACACCATATATTTT. The whole variable domain, remainder taken from reference TRBV13 and TRBJ1-3, is AAGVIQSPRHLIKEKRETATLKCYPIPRHDTVYWYQQGPGQDPQFLISFYEKMQSDKGSIPDRFSAQQFSDYHSELNMSSLELGDSALYFCASSLGLTGVSGNTIYFGEGSWLTVV.

CDR3: CASSQIASELVAGELFF. The CDR3 DNA sequence: TGTGCCAGCAGCCAGATCGCTTCTGAACTAGTGGCCGGGGAGCTGTTTTTT. The rearrangement links TRBV14 to TRBJ2-2; tentatively, D is TRBD2 (5 bases). CDR3 length equals 17 residues. Germline loops: CDR1 SGHDN, CDR2 FVKESK. V lost 3 bases, J lost 6 bases, and 20 bases lay in between.

The chain uses TRBV9 and TRBJ1-1; 9 bases match TRBD1. This CDR3 is 13 amino acids long. Germline trimming cut 3 bases from V and 11 bases from J; bases unmatched to any gene: 8. CDR1 is SGDLS and CDR2 is YYNGEE in the germline V gene. DNA of the CDR3: TGTGCCAGCAGCGAGAACCGACAGGGGGAGGCTTTCTTT. It encodes CASSENRQGEAFF.

V gene TRBV4-1 combines with J gene TRBJ2-7, with 7 positions matching TRBD2. Per the germline V gene, CDR1 is MGHRA and CDR2 is YSYEKL. This CDR3 contains 14 residues. The junction had 2 bases not matched to a gene; V was cut back by 0 bases and J by 3 bases. The CDR3 here is CASSQDRGDYEQYF. The CDR3 nucleotides are TGCGCCAGCAGCCAAGATCGGGGGGACTACGAGCAGTACTTC.

The rearrangement links TRBV18 to TRBJ1-1; maybe TRBD1 (6 bases). Germline V gene lookup returns CDR1 KGHSH and CDR2 LQKENI. This CDR3 has 17 amino acids. Trimming removed 0 bases from V and 5 bases from J, with 19 bases in between. The CDR3 coding sequence is TGTGCCAGCTCACCACCGGCAGACAGGAGAGCCGTAACTGAAGCTTTCTTT. Translated, it gives CASSPPADRRAVTEAFF.

This chain joins TRBV7-9 and TRBJ2-1; D possibly corresponds to TRBD2 (5 bases). Germline CDR1 and CDR2: SEHNR and FQNEAQ (reference sequence). Trimming left V 10 bases short and J 0 bases short, with 22 bases between. The CDR3 consists of 17 residues. The CDR3 region is CATDGGAGKFSYNEQFF. DNA for the CDR3: TGTGCCACTGATGGAGGCGCTGGGAAATTCTCCTACAATGAGCAGTTCTTC.

The chain is built from TRBV28 and TRBJ1-5; D gene uncertain. The CDR3 is 15 residues long. V lost 4 bases and J 2 bases, leaving 12 bases between the germline ends. From germline, CDR1 is MDHEN and CDR2 SYDVKM. The DNA of the CDR3 is TGTGCCAGCAGTTCCCTCGCCGAGGGCAATCAGCCCCAGCATTTT. The encoded protein is CASSSLAEGNQPQHF. Filled out from reference TRBV28 and TRBJ1-5, the complete variable domain reads DVKVTQSSRYLVKRTGEKVFLECVQDMDHENMFWYRQDPGLGLRLIYFSYDVKMKEKGDIPEGYSVSREKKERFSLILESASTNQTSMYLCASSSLAEGNQPQHFGDGTRLSIL.

The chain combines TRBV28 with TRBJ1-4; 7 nucleotides align to TRBD1. Trimming removed 10 bases from V and 7 bases from J; junction bases left unmatched: 6. The CDR3 is 12 residues long. Germline lookup yields CDR1 MDHEN and CDR2 SYDVKM. CDR3 bases: TGTGCCACCTCAGGGGGACGTGAAAAACTGTTTTTT. Translation gives CATSGGREKLFF.

This chain links TRBV25-1 with TRBJ1-2; 8 bases line up with TRBD1. The CDR3 is 14 amino acids. The V segment lost 1 base and the J segment 3 bases; nucleotides outside the gene matches: 1. Germline lookup yields CDR1 MGHDK and CDR2 SYGVNS. The CDR3 sequence: CASSESGGHYGYTF. The CDR3 nucleotides read TGTGCCAGCAGTGAATCAGGGGGCCACTATGGCTACACCTTC.

This chain uses TRBV6-5 with TRBJ1-1; D possibly corresponds to TRBD1 (5 bases). V lost 7 bases, J lost 9 bases, and 12 bases lay in between. Germline V lookup: CDR1 MNHEY, CDR2 SVGAGI. The CDR3 has 11 residues. CDR3 sequence reads: CASTGRGKAFF. The CDR3 nucleotides read TGTGCCAGCACCGGGAGGGGAAAAGCTTTCTTT.

V gene TRBV5-4 combines with J gene TRBJ1-1; 7 bases are shared with TRBD1. The CDR3 sequence is 15 residues long. Germline assignment: CDR1 SGHNT and CDR2 YYREEE (reference sequence). The V gene end was trimmed by 2 bases and the J gene end by 0 bases; junction bases not matched to a gene: 4. CDR3 sequence (DNA): TGTGCCAGCAGCTTTGGGACAGTCCTGAACACTGAAGCTTTCTTT. Protein sequence: CASSFGTVLNTEAFF.

This sequence joins TRBV28 and TRBJ1-5, with TRBD1 matching 8 bases. Per the germline V gene, CDR1 is MDHEN and CDR2 is SYDVKM. The CDR3 has 16 amino acids. Trimming took 9 bases from V and 0 from J; bases not matched to a gene: 10. This chain's CDR3 is CASQDREEFSNQPQHF. The CDR3 bases are TGTGCCAGTCAGGACAGGGAAGAATTTAGCAATCAGCCCCAGCATTTT.

V is TRBV2 and J is TRBJ2-3; TRBD1 matches 9 bases. Germline trimming cut 7 bases from V and 2 bases from J; bases unmatched to any gene: 7. CDR1 SNHLY and CDR2 FYNNEI come from the germline V gene. The CDR3 consists of 15 residues. CDR3 sequence (DNA): TGTGCCAGCACCCGACAGGGGGTTTTCACAGATACGCAGTATTTT. Its translation is CASTRQGVFTDTQYF.